This is a list of T cell receptor beta chains from one sample in a study of radiation and T cells in renal cell carcinoma. Using immunoSEQ multiplex PCR, the repertoire was profiled, and TCRdb retains in-frame clones only, with some absent. This sample yields some 130,000 clones, of which more than 75% are seen a single time; around 6% belongs to the top ten. Sequenced here: blood, sampled from a patient whose treatment included radiotherapy and nephrectomy. The receptors were gathered from a woman in her 70s with renal cell carcinoma. CDR3s include the opening cysteine and the closing phenylalanine or tryptophan. Each record gives: J gene, clone size, V gene, D gene, CDR3 DNA, CDR3 protein. The D gene is left open where the match is weak. Part of the rows lack a size; the others show once, few, many or a class for expanded clones.

j_gene: TRBJ1-3
abundance: few
v_gene: TRBV4-3
d_gene: .
CDR3nt: TGCGCCAGCAGCCACAGATTGGGGACGCCTGGAAACACCATATATTTT
CDR3aa: CASSHRLGTPGNTIYF

j_gene: TRBJ2-4
abundance: .
v_gene: TRBV9
d_gene: .
CDR3nt: TGTGCCAGCAGCGTAGGGGACTCCCTGGCAGGGAGTGAACGGAACATTCAGTACTTC
CDR3aa: CASSVGDSLAGSERNIQYF

j_gene: TRBJ2-7
abundance: .
v_gene: TRBV19
d_gene: .
CDR3nt: TGTGCCAGTAGTATGCGTAGCGGAGTGGGCTCCTACGAGCAGTACTTC
CDR3aa: CASSMRSGVGSYEQYF

j_gene: TRBJ2-7
abundance: .
v_gene: TRBV7-9
d_gene: .
CDR3nt: TGTGCCAGCAGCTCCGCGGACGGTTCCTACGAGCAGTACTTC
CDR3aa: CASSSADGSYEQYF

j_gene: TRBJ2-7
abundance: .
v_gene: TRBV5-1
d_gene: .
CDR3nt: TGCGCCAGCAGCTTAGGAACAGGCCTTTTTGAGCAGTACTTC
CDR3aa: CASSLGTGLFEQYF

j_gene: TRBJ2-1
abundance: .
v_gene: TRBV6-5
d_gene: .
CDR3nt: TGTGCCAGCACCAGGGCGGGGGCCTCCTACAATGAGCAGTTCTTC
CDR3aa: CASTRAGASYNEQFF

j_gene: TRBJ1-6
abundance: .
v_gene: TRBV5-8
d_gene: .
CDR3nt: TGTGCCAGCAGCCGCAGCGATAATTCACCCCTCCACTTT
CDR3aa: CASSRSDNSPLHF

j_gene: TRBJ1-5
abundance: .
v_gene: TRBV28
d_gene: .
CDR3nt: TGTGCCAGCAGTTTCTTACATAATCAGCCCCAGCATTTT
CDR3aa: CASSFLHNQPQHF

j_gene: TRBJ1-1
abundance: .
v_gene: TRBV5-5
d_gene: .
CDR3nt: TGTGCCAGCAGCTGGGTACAGGCTCTGGGGGCTGAAGCTTTCTTT
CDR3aa: CASSWVQALGAEAFF

j_gene: TRBJ2-7
abundance: .
v_gene: TRBV7-3
d_gene: .
CDR3nt: TGTGCCAGCAGCTTAGCCCGGGGAAGAGGCTACGAGCAGTACTTC
CDR3aa: CASSLARGRGYEQYF

j_gene: TRBJ2-3
abundance: .
v_gene: TRBV11-2
d_gene: TRBD2
CDR3nt: TGTGCCAGCAGCCCCGGGACTACGACAGATACGCAGTATTTT
CDR3aa: CASSPGTTTDTQYF

j_gene: TRBJ1-2
abundance: .
v_gene: TRBV27
d_gene: TRBD1
CDR3nt: TGTGCCAGCAGTTCGGACAGGGGAGGCTACACCTTC
CDR3aa: CASSSDRGGYTF

j_gene: TRBJ1-1
abundance: .
v_gene: TRBV9
d_gene: .
CDR3nt: TGTGCCAGCAGCGTAGACGCAGGGCTAGCTTTCTTT
CDR3aa: CASSVDAGLAFF

j_gene: TRBJ2-1
abundance: .
v_gene: TRBV7-2
d_gene: .
CDR3nt: TGTGCCAGCAGCCAAGCCCTTCCGGGGAATGAGCAGTTCTTC
CDR3aa: CASSQALPGNEQFF

j_gene: TRBJ1-1
abundance: .
v_gene: TRBV7-2
d_gene: .
CDR3nt: TGTGCCAGCAGCTTAGAGAGTCTACTAGGCACTGAAGCTTTCTTT
CDR3aa: CASSLESLLGTEAFF

j_gene: TRBJ1-3
abundance: .
v_gene: TRBV15
d_gene: .
CDR3nt: TGTGCCACCAGCAGGGGTCGGGACGCCTCTGGAAACACCATATATTTT
CDR3aa: CATSRGRDASGNTIYF

j_gene: TRBJ2-3
abundance: .
v_gene: TRBV6-4
d_gene: TRBD2
CDR3nt: TGTGCCAGCAGTTTCCTAGCGGGGGCTGTAGATACGCAGTATTTT
CDR3aa: CASSFLAGAVDTQYF

j_gene: TRBJ2-3
abundance: .
v_gene: TRBV5-1
d_gene: .
CDR3nt: TGCGCCAGCAGCTTGAGGCGCGGATCAGGGACGCAGTATTTT
CDR3aa: CASSLRRGSGTQYF

j_gene: TRBJ1-5
abundance: .
v_gene: TRBV28
d_gene: TRBD1
CDR3nt: TGTGCCAGCAGACTCGGGACAGCTTTTCAGCCCCAGCATTTT
CDR3aa: CASRLGTAFQPQHF

j_gene: TRBJ2-7
abundance: .
v_gene: TRBV6-5
d_gene: .
CDR3nt: TGTGCCAGCAGCGGAAGGAGGGGCCTCGGGTCCGAGCAGTACTTC
CDR3aa: CASSGRRGLGSEQYF

j_gene: TRBJ2-7
abundance: .
v_gene: TRBV5-1
d_gene: TRBD1
CDR3nt: TGCGCCAGCAGCTCCGGGACAGGGGTTTACGAGCAGTACTTC
CDR3aa: CASSSGTGVYEQYF

j_gene: TRBJ2-7
abundance: .
v_gene: TRBV19
d_gene: TRBD1
CDR3nt: TGTGCCAGTAGCACACCCCCCACAGGGGTGGGGGTACGCGAGCAGTACTTC
CDR3aa: CASSTPPTGVGVREQYF

j_gene: TRBJ2-3
abundance: .
v_gene: TRBV11-3
d_gene: TRBD2
CDR3nt: TGTGCCAGCAGCTTAGGAACTAGCGGGGGGAAGGGAGATACGCAGTATTTT
CDR3aa: CASSLGTSGGKGDTQYF

j_gene: TRBJ1-2
abundance: .
v_gene: TRBV5-6
d_gene: .
CDR3nt: TGTGCCAGCATCCTCAGAATTAGACAGGCCGAGTATGGCTACACCTTC
CDR3aa: CASILRIRQAEYGYTF

j_gene: TRBJ1-2
abundance: .
v_gene: TRBV29-1
d_gene: TRBD1
CDR3nt: TGCAGCGTTTTAGGGACAGGCCAAGGCTACACCTTT
CDR3aa: CSVLGTGQGYTF

j_gene: TRBJ2-5
abundance: .
v_gene: TRBV27
d_gene: TRBD2
CDR3nt: TGTGCCAGCAGTTTAAGGGGAAGCGGGGGGGCGGAGACCCAGTACTTC
CDR3aa: CASSLRGSGGAETQYF

j_gene: TRBJ2-5
abundance: .
v_gene: TRBV7-2
d_gene: .
CDR3nt: TGTGCCAGCAGCTTAGGGACCGGGGAGCAGTACTTC
CDR3aa: CASSLGTGEQYF

j_gene: TRBJ2-3
abundance: .
v_gene: TRBV5-1
d_gene: TRBD2
CDR3nt: TGCGCCAGCAGCTCGGGACTAGCGGGGCACTCAGATACGCAGTATTTT
CDR3aa: CASSSGLAGHSDTQYF

j_gene: TRBJ1-1
abundance: .
v_gene: TRBV5-6
d_gene: .
CDR3nt: TGTGCCAGCAACCTGCTTGTGGGGGCCGGAGAAGCTTTCTTT
CDR3aa: CASNLLVGAGEAFF

j_gene: TRBJ2-3
abundance: .
v_gene: TRBV10-3
d_gene: TRBD2
CDR3nt: TGTGCCATCAGTCCTAGCGGGGGTCACGACACAGATACGCAGTATTTT
CDR3aa: CAISPSGGHDTDTQYF

j_gene: TRBJ1-2
abundance: .
v_gene: TRBV27
d_gene: TRBD1
CDR3nt: TGTGCCAGCAGTCAAAGACAGGGGAACTATGGCTACACCTTC
CDR3aa: CASSQRQGNYGYTF

j_gene: TRBJ2-7
abundance: .
v_gene: TRBV11-3
d_gene: .
CDR3nt: TGTGCCAGCAGCTTAGCGGAAAGGGCCTACGAGCAGTACTTC
CDR3aa: CASSLAERAYEQYF

j_gene: TRBJ2-1
abundance: few
v_gene: TRBV4-2
d_gene: .
CDR3nt: TGTGCCAGCAGCCACTCTCCGGGTCCAGGGGCCGGGGGCTCCTACAATGAGCAGTTCTTC
CDR3aa: CASSHSPGPGAGGSYNEQFF

j_gene: TRBJ2-7
abundance: .
v_gene: TRBV28
d_gene: .
CDR3nt: TGTGCCAGCAGTCGAGCGGACGGCCTCTCCTACGAGCAGTACTTC
CDR3aa: CASSRADGLSYEQYF

j_gene: TRBJ1-2
abundance: .
v_gene: TRBV7-8
d_gene: .
CDR3nt: TGTGCCAGCAGCTTAGGCGCCGCTGGAGGCTACACCTTC
CDR3aa: CASSLGAAGGYTF

j_gene: TRBJ1-2
abundance: .
v_gene: TRBV6-6
d_gene: .
CDR3nt: TGTGCCAGCAGTTATAGGGTAGGGGATGGCTACACCTTC
CDR3aa: CASSYRVGDGYTF

j_gene: TRBJ2-4
abundance: .
v_gene: TRBV6-5
d_gene: .
CDR3nt: TGTGCCAGCAGTTACTCGTCAGGAGCCAAAAACATTCAGTACTTC
CDR3aa: CASSYSSGAKNIQYF

j_gene: TRBJ1-5
abundance: .
v_gene: TRBV19
d_gene: .
CDR3nt: TGTGCCAGTAGTATCCAGGGTGGGTCGAGCAATCAGCCCCAGCATTTT
CDR3aa: CASSIQGGSSNQPQHF

j_gene: TRBJ2-7
abundance: .
v_gene: TRBV4-1
d_gene: .
CDR3nt: TGCGCCAGCAGCCAAGTCGGGGCCGGGACCAGATACTACGAGCAGTACTTC
CDR3aa: CASSQVGAGTRYYEQYF

j_gene: TRBJ2-7
abundance: once
v_gene: TRBV18
d_gene: .
CDR3nt: TGTGCCAGCTCACCAGGTAGCTACGAGCAGTACTTC
CDR3aa: CASSPGSYEQYF

j_gene: TRBJ2-7
abundance: .
v_gene: TRBV7-2
d_gene: TRBD1
CDR3nt: TGTGCCAGCAGCTCCCTTTGGGACAGGGCTTCCGAGCAGTACTTC
CDR3aa: CASSSLWDRASEQYF

j_gene: TRBJ2-7
abundance: .
v_gene: TRBV27
d_gene: .
CDR3nt: TGTGCCAGCGGAATTTCCTACGAGCAGTACTTC
CDR3aa: CASGISYEQYF

j_gene: TRBJ2-4
abundance: .
v_gene: TRBV6-1
d_gene: .
CDR3nt: TGTGCCAGCAGTGATTGGTTAGCCAAAAACATTCAGTACTTC
CDR3aa: CASSDWLAKNIQYF

j_gene: TRBJ2-1
abundance: .
v_gene: TRBV19
d_gene: .
CDR3nt: TGTGCCAGTAGGGCAGGCGGAGGGAATGAGCAGTTCTTC
CDR3aa: CASRAGGGNEQFF

j_gene: TRBJ2-1
abundance: few
v_gene: TRBV9
d_gene: .
CDR3nt: TGTGCCAGCCGGGGACGGGGGCCTAATGAGCAGTTCTTC
CDR3aa: CASRGRGPNEQFF

j_gene: TRBJ1-3
abundance: .
v_gene: TRBV28
d_gene: .
CDR3nt: TGTGCCAGCAGTCCGGACGTTCCAGGAAACACCATATATTTT
CDR3aa: CASSPDVPGNTIYF

j_gene: TRBJ2-2
abundance: .
v_gene: TRBV15
d_gene: .
CDR3nt: TGTGCCACCAGTCCAACTGGGCTCCCCACCGGGGAGCTGTTTTTT
CDR3aa: CATSPTGLPTGELFF

j_gene: TRBJ2-3
abundance: .
v_gene: TRBV10-3
d_gene: TRBD2
CDR3nt: TGTGCCATCAGTGATTCTAGCGGGGGGGAAACAGATACGCAGTATTTT
CDR3aa: CAISDSSGGETDTQYF

j_gene: TRBJ1-1
abundance: .
v_gene: TRBV10-3
d_gene: .
CDR3nt: TGTGCCATCCGGACAGAGATGAACACTGAAGCTTTCTTT
CDR3aa: CAIRTEMNTEAFF

j_gene: TRBJ2-2
abundance: .
v_gene: TRBV4-3
d_gene: .
CDR3nt: TGCGCCAGCAGCCAGCGAGGGGTCAGAGCAGGTGGGGCAGCCGGGGAGCTGTTTTTT
CDR3aa: CASSQRGVRAGGAAGELFF